The text below deals with one T cell receptor beta chain. What it binds is unknown. Treatment denoted: over 15 received Ad26.COV2.S at low or high dose, single or two shots; about five received placebo; per-sample allocation not given. Sampling occurred on day 63 after the first vaccine or placebo injection. These data belong to a study of Ad26.COV2.S vaccination and SARS-CoV-2 variants. Overall study context: Ad26.COV2.S arm of COV1001 included the donor. Whole-study results and caveats: Vaccine and placebo groups showed comparable non-spike TCR breadth.

Measured with immunoSEQ multiplex PCR; TCRdb has only the in-frame clones, and not every one. This sample has under 400,000 clones, with more than 75% found just once. The sequencing here drew on peripheral blood, taken in a trial of Ad26.COV2.S vaccine versus placebo. The TCR originated in a person aged 18 to 65 who received the Ad26.COV2.S COVID-19 vaccine or a placebo.

CDR3 coding DNA: TGTGCCAGCAGCTTGGAGGGACAGTTTTATCAGCCCCAGCATTTT. It is translated as CASSLEGQFYQPQHF. The genes are TRBV11-2 and TRBJ1-5, with 7 nucleotides matching TRBD1. Germline lookup yields CDR1 SGHAT and CDR2 FQNNGV. This CDR3 has 15 residues. With 3 bases clipped from V and 5 bases from J, the junction kept 7 bases outside the gene matches.